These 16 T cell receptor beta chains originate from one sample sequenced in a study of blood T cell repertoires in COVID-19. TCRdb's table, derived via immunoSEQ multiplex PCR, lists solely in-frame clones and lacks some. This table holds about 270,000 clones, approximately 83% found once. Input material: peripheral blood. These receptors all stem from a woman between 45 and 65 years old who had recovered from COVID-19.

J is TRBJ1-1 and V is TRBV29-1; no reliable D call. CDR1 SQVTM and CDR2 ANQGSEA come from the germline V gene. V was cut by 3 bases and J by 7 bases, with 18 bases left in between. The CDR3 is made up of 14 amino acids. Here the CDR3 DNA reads TGCAGCGTTGACAGACTTTCAGCCAAGCGTGAAGCTTTCTTT. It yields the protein CSVDRLSAKREAFF.

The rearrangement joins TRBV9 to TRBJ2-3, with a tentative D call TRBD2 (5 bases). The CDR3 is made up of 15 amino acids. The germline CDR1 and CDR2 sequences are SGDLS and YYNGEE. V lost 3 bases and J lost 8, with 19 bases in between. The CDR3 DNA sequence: TGTGCCAGCAGCGGTGAGGTGGGCTCTCGGGGTACGCAGTATTTT. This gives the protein CASSGEVGSRGTQYF.

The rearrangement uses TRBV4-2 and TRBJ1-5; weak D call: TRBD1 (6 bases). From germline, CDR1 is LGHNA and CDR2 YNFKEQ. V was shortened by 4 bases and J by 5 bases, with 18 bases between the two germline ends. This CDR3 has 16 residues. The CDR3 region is CASSRNVAGADQPQHF. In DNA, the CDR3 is TGTGCCAGCAGCCGGAATGTTGCAGGGGCGGATCAGCCCCAGCATTTT.

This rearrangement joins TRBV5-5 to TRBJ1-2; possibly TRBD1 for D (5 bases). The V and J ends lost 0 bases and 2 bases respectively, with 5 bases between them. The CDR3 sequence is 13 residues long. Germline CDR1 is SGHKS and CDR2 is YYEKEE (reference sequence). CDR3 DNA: TGTGCCAGCAGCTTGGGGACAAACTATGGCTACACCTTC. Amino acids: CASSLGTNYGYTF.

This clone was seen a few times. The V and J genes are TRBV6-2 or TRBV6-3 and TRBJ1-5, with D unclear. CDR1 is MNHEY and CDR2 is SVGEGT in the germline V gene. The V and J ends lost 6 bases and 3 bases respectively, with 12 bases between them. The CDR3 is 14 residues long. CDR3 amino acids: CASSRYRNNQPQHF. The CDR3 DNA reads TGTGCCAGCAGCAGATACAGAAACAATCAGCCCCAGCATTTT.

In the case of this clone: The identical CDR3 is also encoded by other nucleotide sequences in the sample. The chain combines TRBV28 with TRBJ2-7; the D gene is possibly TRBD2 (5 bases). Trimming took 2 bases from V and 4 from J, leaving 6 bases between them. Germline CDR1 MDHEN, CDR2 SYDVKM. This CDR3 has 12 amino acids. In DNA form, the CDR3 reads TGTGCCAGCAGTTTACCGGGGTACGAGCAGTACTTC. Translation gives CASSLPGYEQYF.

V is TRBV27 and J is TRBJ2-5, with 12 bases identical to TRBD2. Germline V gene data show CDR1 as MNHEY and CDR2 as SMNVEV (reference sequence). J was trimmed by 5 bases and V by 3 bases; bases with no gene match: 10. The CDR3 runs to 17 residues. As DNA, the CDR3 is TGTGCCAGCAGTTTCCTAGCGGGGGGGGCCGGAAGGGAGACCCAGTACTTC. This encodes CASSFLAGGAGRETQYF.

CDR3 DNA: TGTGCCAGCAGTCACCGGGACAGAGCCTACGAGCAGTACTTC. It specifies CASSHRDRAYEQYF. This rearrangement joins TRBV6-2 or TRBV6-3 to TRBJ2-7; 7 bases align to TRBD1. The CDR3 is made up of 14 amino acids. Germline CDR1 reads MNHEY; CDR2 reads SVGEGT. The ends lost 5 bases at V and 2 bases at J; junction bases unmatched: 6.

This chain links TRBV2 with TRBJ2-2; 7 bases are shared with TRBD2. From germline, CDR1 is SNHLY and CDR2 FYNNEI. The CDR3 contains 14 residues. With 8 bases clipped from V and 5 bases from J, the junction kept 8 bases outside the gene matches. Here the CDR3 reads CASGGTSATGELFF. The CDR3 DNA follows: TGTGCCAGCGGGGGAACTAGCGCTACCGGGGAGCTGTTTTTT.

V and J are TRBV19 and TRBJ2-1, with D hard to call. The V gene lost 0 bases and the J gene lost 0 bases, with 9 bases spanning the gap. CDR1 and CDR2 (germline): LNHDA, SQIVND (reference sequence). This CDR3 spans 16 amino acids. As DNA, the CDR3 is TGTGCCAGTAGTATAGAGGCCAGGCCCTCCTACAATGAGCAGTTCTTC. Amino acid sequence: CASSIEARPSYNEQFF. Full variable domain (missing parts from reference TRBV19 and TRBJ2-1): DGGITQSPKYLFRKEGQNVTLSCEQNLNHDAMYWYRQDPGQGLRLIYYSQIVNDFQKGDIAEGYSVSREKKESFPLTVTSAQKNPTAFYLCASSIEARPSYNEQFFGPGTRLTVL.

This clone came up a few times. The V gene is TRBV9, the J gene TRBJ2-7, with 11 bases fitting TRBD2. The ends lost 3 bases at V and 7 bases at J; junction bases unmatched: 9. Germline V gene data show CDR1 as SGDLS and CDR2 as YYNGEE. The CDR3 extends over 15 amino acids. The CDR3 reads CASSAGLAGGGEQYF. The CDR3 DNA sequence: TGTGCCAGCAGCGCGGGGCTAGCGGGAGGAGGGGAGCAGTACTTC.

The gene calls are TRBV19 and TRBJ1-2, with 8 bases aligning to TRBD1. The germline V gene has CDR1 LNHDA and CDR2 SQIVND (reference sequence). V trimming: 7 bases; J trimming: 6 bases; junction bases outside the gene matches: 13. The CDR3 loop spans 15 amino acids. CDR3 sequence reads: CASIHLGQGVHGYTF. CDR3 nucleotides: TGTGCCAGTATTCACCTTGGACAGGGAGTCCATGGCTACACCTTC.

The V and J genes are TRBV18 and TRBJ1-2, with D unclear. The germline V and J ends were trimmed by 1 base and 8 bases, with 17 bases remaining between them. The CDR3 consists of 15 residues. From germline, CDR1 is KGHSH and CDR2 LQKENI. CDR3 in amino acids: CASSPREQNPGGYTF. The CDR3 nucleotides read TGTGCCAGCTCACCACGTGAACAGAACCCCGGAGGCTACACCTTC.

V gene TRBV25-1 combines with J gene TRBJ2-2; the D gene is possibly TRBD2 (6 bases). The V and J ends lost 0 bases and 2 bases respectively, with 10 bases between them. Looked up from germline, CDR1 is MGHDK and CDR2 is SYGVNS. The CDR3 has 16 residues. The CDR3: CASSEYRGRNTGELFF. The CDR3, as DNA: TGTGCCAGCAGTGAATACCGGGGGAGAAACACCGGGGAGCTGTTTTTT.

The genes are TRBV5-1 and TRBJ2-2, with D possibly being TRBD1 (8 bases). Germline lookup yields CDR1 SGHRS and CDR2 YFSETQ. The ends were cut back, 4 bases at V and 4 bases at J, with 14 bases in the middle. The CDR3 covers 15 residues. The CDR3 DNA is TGCGCCAGCAGCGGACAGGGAGGGAGCACCGGGGAGCTGTTTTTT. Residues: CASSGQGGSTGELFF.

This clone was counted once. CDR3 in amino acids: CASSRDDRSGYTF. CDR3 nucleotide sequence: TGTGCCAGCAGCCGGGATGACAGGTCAGGCTACACCTTC. The rearrangement joins TRBV11-2 to TRBJ1-2; D may be TRBD1 (6 bases). Germline CDR1 SGHAT, CDR2 FQNNGV. The CDR3 is 13 amino acids. V was clipped by 5 bases and J by 8 bases, with 15 bases between them.